Given below is one TCR beta chain in context. The antigen remains unidentified. The sample originates from a study of cytomegalovirus exposure and HLA in healthy donors. The PCR had 60 Vbeta and 13 Jbeta primers. Profiled with immunoSEQ multiplex PCR; TCRdb holds only in-frame clones, not every one. The sample holds fewer than 140,000 clones, over 70% seen once. This CDR3 spans 11 amino acids. V lost 3 bases and J 5 bases, leaving 5 bases between the germline ends. Germline values: CDR1 PRHDT, CDR2 FYEKMQ (reference sequence). Overall study findings and caveats: Most subjects had HLA-A and HLA-B alleles reportedly predicted accurately by TCR beta sequences.

The genes are TRBV13 and TRBJ2-7; D is uncertain. The sequence derives from a female donor in good health and CMV-seronegative. The sequencing sample was made of PBMCs. CDR3 in DNA: TGTGCCAGCAGCTTGAGAGACGAGCAGTACTTC. Translating gives CASSLRDEQYF.